The 2 T cell receptor beta chains given below trace back to one sample, sequenced in a study of shared clonotypes between healthy human individuals. Assay used: immunoSEQ multiplex PCR; TCRdb lists only in-frame clones, some missing. The sample holds around 2.5 million clones, roughly 93% seen once. The material sequenced was naive CD4+ T cells from PBMCs. Subset meaning: CD45RA+ positively selected. The receptor source for this set is a man aged 18-30 years in good health. Some clones in this sample may be carry-over from other donors' samples.

The chain has TRBV5-1 and TRBJ2-3; 11 positions agree with TRBD2. This CDR3 has 16 amino acids. V dropped 1 base and J dropped 6; count of bases not matched to a gene: 7. The V gene's germline CDR1 is SGHRS and CDR2 YFSETQ. The CDR3 region has the DNA TGCGCCAGCAGCTTGTTGGTACTAGCGGGAGCTGATACGCAGTATTTT. This codes for CASSLLVLAGADTQYF.

This chain links TRBV7-9 with TRBJ2-3; the match to TRBD2 covers 8 bases. CDR3 length: 17 residues. Germline-derived CDR1 and CDR2 are SEHNR and FQNEAQ (reference sequence). The V gene end was trimmed by 2 bases and the J gene end by 2 bases; junction bases not matched to a gene: 9. DNA for the CDR3: TGTGCCAGCAGCTTACAACCGGGACTAGGTCCCACAGATACGCAGTATTTT. It translates to CASSLQPGLGPTDTQYF.